Listed here are 14 T cell receptor beta chains from one sample, sequenced in a study of blood T cell repertoires in COVID-19. Generated by immunoSEQ multiplex PCR, the TCRdb table keeps only in-frame clones and is missing some. The repertoire holds a few hundred thousand clones, with 88% as singletons. Sequencing was done on a sample of peripheral blood. The receptors were sampled from a woman between 70 and 85 years old with COVID-19, enrolled during active disease.

The CDR3 DNA reads TGTGCCAGCAGCCTGAGGACAGGGTATTTATGGTCCCGCTACGAGCAGTACTTC. Translated: CASSLRTGYLWSRYEQYF. The rearrangement joins TRBV5-6 to TRBJ2-7, with 8 bases matching TRBD1. The CDR3 runs 18 residues. Looked up from germline, CDR1 is SGHDT and CDR2 is YYEEEE. V dropped 4 bases and J dropped 3; count of bases not matched to a gene: 18. Full variable domain (missing parts from reference TRBV5-6 and TRBJ2-7): DAGVTQSPTHLIKTRGQQVTLRCSPKSGHDTVSWYQQALGQGPQFIFQYYEEEERQRGNFPDRFSGHQFPNYSSELNVNALLLGDSALYLCASSLRTGYLWSRYEQYFGPGTRLTVT.

CDR3 sequence (DNA): TGTGCCAGCAGCAATAGCTGGGACGAGCAGTACTTC. Its protein is CASSNSWDEQYF. The chain joins TRBV6-5 to TRBJ2-7; D not certain. In germline, CDR1 is MNHEY, CDR2 SVGAGI. The CDR3 has 12 residues. V lost 6 bases and J 5 bases, leaving 11 bases between the germline ends.

The chain carries TRBV19 and TRBJ2-3, with a possible D match to TRBD1 (6 bases). The CDR3 length is 14 residues. The germline CDR1 and CDR2 sequences are LNHDA and SQIVND (reference sequence). V shed 3 bases and J shed 4 bases, with 11 bases lying between them. The CDR3 DNA reads TGTGCCAGTAGTATCGGCCAGGGGCCAGATACGCAGTATTTT. It specifies CASSIGQGPDTQYF.

V usage is TRBV11-1 and J usage is TRBJ2-7, with D perhaps matching TRBD1 (7 bases). Looked up from germline, CDR1 is SGHAT and CDR2 is FQDESV (reference sequence). This CDR3 has 16 amino acids. V shed 1 base and J shed 7 bases, with 20 bases lying between them. In DNA, the CDR3 is TGTGCCAGCAGCTTAGTTGCAGGCAGGGGGGCATCGGAGCAGTACTTC. Amino acid sequence: CASSLVAGRGASEQYF.

This chain links TRBV19 with TRBJ2-7, with 8 nucleotides matching TRBD1. Germline lookup yields CDR1 LNHDA and CDR2 SQIVND (reference sequence). Trimming cost V 6 bases and J 3 bases; bases outside gene matches: 7. The CDR3 contains 14 residues. The CDR3 nucleotides are TGTGCCAGTAGCCGATTGGGACAGGTCTACGAGCAGTACTTC. This codes for CASSRLGQVYEQYF.

This chain joins TRBV23-1 and TRBJ1-5; 7 nucleotides align to TRBD1. TRBV23-1 is labeled an ORF, and its function is uncertain. This CDR3 has 15 amino acids. The J segment lost 3 bases and the V segment lost 1 base, leaving 3 bases of the junction unmatched. The chain's CDR3 is CASSQFDRDNQPQHF. The DNA for the CDR3 is TGCGCCAGCAGTCAATTCGACAGGGACAATCAGCCCCAGCATTTT.

The chain joins TRBV9 to TRBJ2-7; D possibly corresponds to TRBD1 (6 bases). V was cut by 0 bases and J by 6 bases, with 16 bases left in between. CDR1 and CDR2 (germline): SGDLS, YYNGEE. The CDR3 consists of 15 residues. The CDR3 loop reads CASSVDGYRVSEQYF. The CDR3 DNA reads TGTGCCAGCAGCGTAGATGGATACAGGGTCTCCGAGCAGTACTTC.

The gene calls are TRBV30 and TRBJ1-3, with D unresolved. Germline values: CDR1 GTSNPN, CDR2 SVGIG (reference sequence). The CDR3 loop spans 13 amino acids. Deletions cut 2 bases from V and 0 bases from J, with 5 bases between. The chain's CDR3 is CAWSLYSGNTIYF. The CDR3 nucleotides are TGTGCCTGGAGTTTGTACTCTGGAAACACCATATATTTT.

The chain carries TRBV27 and TRBJ1-1, with D hard to call. The germline V gene encodes CDR1 MNHEY and CDR2 SMNVEV (reference sequence). The ends were cut back, 3 bases at V and 2 bases at J, with 7 bases in the middle. The length of the CDR3 is 13 residues. The CDR3 sequence is CASSFLANTEAFF. CDR3 bases: TGTGCCAGCAGTTTTTTGGCCAACACTGAAGCTTTCTTT.

V is TRBV28 and J is TRBJ2-1, with 8 bases aligning to TRBD2. V gave up 2 bases and J gave up 7 bases; unmatched junction bases: 7. The CDR3 totals 15 residues. Germline V CDR1 and CDR2: MDHEN, SYDVKM. The CDR3 sequence is CASSLPGGPWNEQFF. The DNA for the CDR3 is TGTGCCAGCAGTTTACCGGGAGGGCCTTGGAATGAGCAGTTCTTC. The complete variable domain, with remaining parts taken from reference TRBV28 and TRBJ2-1, reads DVKVTQSSRYLVKRTGEKVFLECVQDMDHENMFWYRQDPGLGLRLIYFSYDVKMKEKGDIPEGYSVSREKKERFSLILESASTNQTSMYLCASSLPGGPWNEQFFGPGTRLTVL.

As for this clone: The same CDR3 arises from other DNA sequences in this sample as well. The rearrangement uses TRBV5-4 and TRBJ1-5, with D unresolved. Trimming took off 0 bases at V and 2 bases at J, with 6 bases between the two ends. Germline V gene lookup returns CDR1 SGHNT and CDR2 YYREEE (reference sequence). The CDR3 length is 14 residues. The CDR3 nucleotides read TGTGCCAGCAGCTTGGACCGAGGCAATCAGCCCCAGCATTTT. This sequence encodes CASSLDRGNQPQHF.

The chain is built from TRBV5-4 and TRBJ2-1; 9 bases map to TRBD2. The length of the CDR3 is 16 residues. Germline CDR1 is SGHNT and CDR2 is YYREEE (reference sequence). With 2 bases clipped from V and 6 bases from J, the junction kept 9 bases outside the gene matches. CDR3 nucleotide sequence: TGTGCCAGCAGCTTCAATTTAGCGGGAGTTGGCAATGAGCAGTTCTTC. As protein: CASSFNLAGVGNEQFF.

The rearrangement uses TRBV5-5 and TRBJ2-2; 7 bases fit TRBD1. This CDR3 spans 17 amino acids. Germline CDR1 SGHKS, CDR2 YYEKEE (reference sequence). The V gene end was trimmed by 4 bases and the J gene end by 0 bases; junction bases not matched to a gene: 9. The DNA for the CDR3 is TGTGCCAGCAGCCGACAGGGAAATAACGCGAACACCGGGGAGCTGTTTTTT. It translates to CASSRQGNNANTGELFF.

In nucleotides, the CDR3 is TGTGCCAGCAGTGCGAAGAGTTTCACCGGGGAGCTGTTTTTT. Translated, it gives CASSAKSFTGELFF. The V and J genes are TRBV2 and TRBJ2-2; D not resolved. Trimming removed 4 bases from V and 4 bases from J, with 10 bases in between. The CDR3 has 14 amino acids. Germline V gives CDR1 SNHLY, CDR2 FYNNEI.